The clone carrying this T cell receptor beta chain has a count of ten or more. This CDR3 region has 16 residues. Trimming left V 6 bases short and J 7 bases short, with 24 bases between. Germline loops: CDR1 LGHNT, CDR2 FRNRAP. Through Arm-PCR of CDR3 regions and iRepertoire HTBI primers, TCR beta libraries were built. TCRdb called the multiplex PCR reads again in MiXCR, with one record for every CDR3 protein. The sample has about 540,000 distinct CDR3 sequences; roughly 13% are singletons. Indicated time point: newly diagnosed GD, antithyroid drugs for less than 3 months. There was RNA extracted from PBMCs, and the TCR library was made from it. Each of the patients was recruited from an endocrinology department situated in Xi'an, China. The data were obtained in a study of regulatory T cells in long-lasting Graves disease. The same data also contributed to another study, on T cells in Graves' hyperthyroidism and ophthalmopathy. That source adds: Progression to ophthalmopathy was predicted a median of approximately 6.4 months early.

This chain joins TRBV12-5 and TRBJ1-1, with D possibly being TRBD1 (6 bases). The starting material was peripheral blood mononuclear cells (PBMCs), obtained at new diagnosis, from a patient treated with antithyroid drugs. This clonotype was sampled from a man under 40 with Graves disease. The CDR3 protein is CASGGWGPGTVNEAFF. In DNA form, the CDR3 reads TGTGCTAGTGGCGGATGGGGGCCCGGGACGGTTAATGAAGCTTTCTTT.